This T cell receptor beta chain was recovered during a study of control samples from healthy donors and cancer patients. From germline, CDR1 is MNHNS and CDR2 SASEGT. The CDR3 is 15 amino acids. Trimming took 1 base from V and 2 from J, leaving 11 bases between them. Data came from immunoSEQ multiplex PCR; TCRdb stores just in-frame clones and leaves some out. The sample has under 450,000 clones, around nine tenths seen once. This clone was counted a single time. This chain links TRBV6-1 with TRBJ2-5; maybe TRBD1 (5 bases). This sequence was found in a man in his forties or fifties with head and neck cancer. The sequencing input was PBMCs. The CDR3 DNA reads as TGTGCCAGCAGTGAAGTAGTGGCAGGGCAAGAGACCCAGTACTTC. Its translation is CASSEVVAGQETQYF.